Given below is one TCR beta chain in context. The antigen remains undetermined. The data are from a study of beta chain features in type 1 diabetes. Study-wide results and limits: All four CD4+ subsets from Type 1 diabetes patients carried moderately but significantly shorter TCRB CDR3s.

Germline V lookup: CDR1 SGDLS, CDR2 YYNGEE. This CDR3 contains 15 residues. V shed 4 bases and J shed 0 bases, with 14 bases lying between them. Markers CD45RO/CCR7/CD25/CD127/CD95/CD27 served to sort CD4+ naive, central memory, regulatory and stem cell-like memory cells. The whole isolated RNA underwent reverse transcription, so sequencing captured expressed TCRB transcripts. Profiled with immunoSEQ multiplex PCR; TCRdb holds only in-frame clones, not every one. Among 200,000 to 250,000 clones, about 15% were seen once, and the ten largest hold 0.015% to 0.02%. The TCR originated in a man in his thirties or forties with type 1 diabetes. Sample: naive CD4+ T cells from blood. The chain combines TRBV9 with TRBJ2-7, with D possibly matching TRBD2 (6 bases). The DNA of the CDR3 is TGTGCCAGCAGCCCCAATAGCGGCAGCTCCTACGAGCAGTACTTC. This gives the protein CASSPNSGSSYEQYF.